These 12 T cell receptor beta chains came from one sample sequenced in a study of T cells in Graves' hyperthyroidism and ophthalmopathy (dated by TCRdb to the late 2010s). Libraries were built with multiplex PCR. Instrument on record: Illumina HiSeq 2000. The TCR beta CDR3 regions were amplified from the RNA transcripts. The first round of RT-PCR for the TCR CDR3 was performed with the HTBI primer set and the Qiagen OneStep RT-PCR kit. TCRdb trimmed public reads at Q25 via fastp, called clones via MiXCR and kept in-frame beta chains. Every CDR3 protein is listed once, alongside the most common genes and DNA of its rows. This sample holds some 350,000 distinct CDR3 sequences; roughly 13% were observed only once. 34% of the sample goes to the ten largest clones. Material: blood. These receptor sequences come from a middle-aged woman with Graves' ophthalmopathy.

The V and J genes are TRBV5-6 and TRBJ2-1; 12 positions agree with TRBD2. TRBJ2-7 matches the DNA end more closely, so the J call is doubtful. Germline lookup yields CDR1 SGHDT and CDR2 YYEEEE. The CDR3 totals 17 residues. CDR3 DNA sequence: TGTGCCAGCAGCTTTCCTAGCGGGGGGGGATCCTACAATGAGCAGTACTTC. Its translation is CASSFPSGGGSYNEQYF.

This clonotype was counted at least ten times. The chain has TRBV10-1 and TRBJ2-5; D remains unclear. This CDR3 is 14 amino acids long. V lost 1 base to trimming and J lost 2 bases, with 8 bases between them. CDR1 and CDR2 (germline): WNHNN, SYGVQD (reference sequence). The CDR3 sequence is CASSEYEQQETQYF. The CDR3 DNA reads TGCGCCAGCAGTGAGTATGAACAACAAGAGACCCAGTACTTC.

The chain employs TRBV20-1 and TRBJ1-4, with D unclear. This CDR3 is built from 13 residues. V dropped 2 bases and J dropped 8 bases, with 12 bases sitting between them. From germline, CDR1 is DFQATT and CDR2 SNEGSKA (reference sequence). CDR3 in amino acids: CSARSEVSEKLFF. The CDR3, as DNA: TGCAGTGCTAGAAGTGAAGTTTCGGAAAAACTGTTTTTT.

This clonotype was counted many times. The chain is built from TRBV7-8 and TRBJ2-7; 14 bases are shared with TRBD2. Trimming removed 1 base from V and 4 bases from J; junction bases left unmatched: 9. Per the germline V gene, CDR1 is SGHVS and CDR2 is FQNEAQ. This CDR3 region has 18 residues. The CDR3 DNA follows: TGTGCCAGCAGCTTAGAGGGACTAGCGGGAGTAGCCCTTTACGAGCAGTACTTC. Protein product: CASSLEGLAGVALYEQYF.

CDR3 sequence reads: CASSHPPGRAANYGYTF. DNA of the CDR3: TGTGCCAGCAGCCACCCCCCGGGTAGGGCAGCTAACTATGGCTACACCTTC. The rearrangement links TRBV3-1 to TRBJ1-2; D unclear. This CDR3 contains 17 residues. Germline CDR1 reads LGHDT; CDR2 reads YNNKEL (reference sequence). V was pared by 3 bases and J by 0 bases, with 17 bases between.

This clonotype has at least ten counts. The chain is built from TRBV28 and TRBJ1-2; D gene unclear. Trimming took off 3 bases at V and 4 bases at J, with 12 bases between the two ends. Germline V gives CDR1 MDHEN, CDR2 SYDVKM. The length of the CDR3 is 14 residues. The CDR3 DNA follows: TGTGCCAGCAGTTTGACAAAAAGGGCCTATGGCTACACCTTC. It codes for CASSLTKRAYGYTF.

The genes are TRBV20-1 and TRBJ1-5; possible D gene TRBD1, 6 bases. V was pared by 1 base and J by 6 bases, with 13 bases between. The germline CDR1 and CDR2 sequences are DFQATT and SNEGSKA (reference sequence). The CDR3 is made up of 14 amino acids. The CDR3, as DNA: TGCAGTGCTAGAGGCGGGGGGCTGAGTCAGCCCCAGCATTTT. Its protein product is CSARGGGLSQPQHF.

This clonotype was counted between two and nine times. The CDR3 is CSLSGPEKPYEQYF. CDR3 DNA: TGCAGTCTTAGCGGGCCAGAGAAACCCTACGAGCAGTACTTC. The chain is built from TRBV20-1 and TRBJ2-7; 7 nucleotides line up with TRBD2. This CDR3 spans 14 amino acids. Germline V gene data show CDR1 as DFQATT and CDR2 as SNEGSKA (reference sequence). With 8 bases clipped from V and 2 bases from J, the junction kept 12 bases outside the gene matches.

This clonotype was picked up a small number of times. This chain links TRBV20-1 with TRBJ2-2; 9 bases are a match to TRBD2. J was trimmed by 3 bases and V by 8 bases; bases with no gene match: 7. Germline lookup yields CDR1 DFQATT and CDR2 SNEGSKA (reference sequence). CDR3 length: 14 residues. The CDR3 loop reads CSTKREEYTGELFF. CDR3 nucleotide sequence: TGCAGTACCAAGCGGGAGGAATACACCGGGGAGCTGTTTTTT.

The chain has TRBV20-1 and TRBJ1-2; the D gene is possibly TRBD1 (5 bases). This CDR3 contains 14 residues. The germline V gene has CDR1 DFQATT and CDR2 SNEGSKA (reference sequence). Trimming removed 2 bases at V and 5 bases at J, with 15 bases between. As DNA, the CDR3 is TGCAGTGCTAGACTGGGGGGGAAAAGATATGGCTACACCTTC. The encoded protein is CSARLGGKRYGYTF.

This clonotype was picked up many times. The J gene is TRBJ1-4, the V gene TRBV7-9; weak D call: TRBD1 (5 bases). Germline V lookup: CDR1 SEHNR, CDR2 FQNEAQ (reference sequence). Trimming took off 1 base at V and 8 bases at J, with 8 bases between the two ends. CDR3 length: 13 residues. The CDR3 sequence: CASSLGGEEKLFF. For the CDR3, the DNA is TGTGCCAGCAGCTTAGGGGGGGAAGAAAAACTGTTTTTT.

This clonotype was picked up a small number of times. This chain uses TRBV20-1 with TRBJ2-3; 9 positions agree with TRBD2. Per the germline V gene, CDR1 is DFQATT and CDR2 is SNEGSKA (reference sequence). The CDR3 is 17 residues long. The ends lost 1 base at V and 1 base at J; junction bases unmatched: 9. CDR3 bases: TGCAGTGCTAGAGGAGAGGCGGGAGGGCCGGGCACAGATACGCAGTATTTT. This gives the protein CSARGEAGGPGTDTQYF.